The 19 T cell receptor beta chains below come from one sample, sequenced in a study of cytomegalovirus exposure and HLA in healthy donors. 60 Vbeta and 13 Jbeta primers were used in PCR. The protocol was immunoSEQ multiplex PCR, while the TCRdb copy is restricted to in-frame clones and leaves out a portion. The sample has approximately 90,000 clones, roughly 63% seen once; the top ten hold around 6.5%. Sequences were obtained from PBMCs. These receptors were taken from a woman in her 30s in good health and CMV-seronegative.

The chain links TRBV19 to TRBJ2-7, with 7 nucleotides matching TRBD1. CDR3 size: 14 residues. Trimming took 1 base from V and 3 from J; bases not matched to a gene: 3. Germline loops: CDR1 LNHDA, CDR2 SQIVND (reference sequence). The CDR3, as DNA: TGTGCCAGTAGTATAGGGACAGGCAACTACGAGCAGTACTTC. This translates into CASSIGTGNYEQYF.

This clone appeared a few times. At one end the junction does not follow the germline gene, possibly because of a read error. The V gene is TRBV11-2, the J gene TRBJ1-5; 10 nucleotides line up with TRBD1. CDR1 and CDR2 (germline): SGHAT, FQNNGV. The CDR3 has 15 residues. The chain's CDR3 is CASRLGQGEGQPQHF. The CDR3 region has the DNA TGTGCCAGCAGATTAGGACAGGGGGAGGGACAGCCCCAGCATTTT. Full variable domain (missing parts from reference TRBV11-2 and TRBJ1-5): EAGVAQSPRYKIIEKRQSVAFWCNPISGHATLYWYQQILGQGPKLLIQFQNNGVVDDSQLPKDRFSAERLKGVDSTLKIQPAKLEDSAVYLCASRLGQGEGQPQHFGDGTRLSIL.

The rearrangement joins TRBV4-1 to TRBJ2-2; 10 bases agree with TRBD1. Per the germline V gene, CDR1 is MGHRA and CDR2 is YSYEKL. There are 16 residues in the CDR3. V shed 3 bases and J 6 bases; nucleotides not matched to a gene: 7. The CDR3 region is CASSHGDRGFSGELFF. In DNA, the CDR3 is TGCGCCAGCAGCCATGGGGACAGGGGATTTTCCGGGGAGCTGTTTTTT.

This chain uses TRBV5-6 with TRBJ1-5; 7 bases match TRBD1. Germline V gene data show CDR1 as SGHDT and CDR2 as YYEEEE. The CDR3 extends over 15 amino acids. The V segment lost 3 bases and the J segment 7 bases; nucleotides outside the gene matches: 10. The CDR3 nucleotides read TGTGCCAGCAGCTCCAAGAACAGGGGAAGACAGCCCCAGCATTTT. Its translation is CASSSKNRGRQPQHF.

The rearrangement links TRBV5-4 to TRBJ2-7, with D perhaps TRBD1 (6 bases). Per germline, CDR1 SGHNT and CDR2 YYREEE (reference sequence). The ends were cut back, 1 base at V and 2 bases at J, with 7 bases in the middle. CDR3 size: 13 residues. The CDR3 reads CASSLRDTYEQYF. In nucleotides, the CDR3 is TGTGCCAGCAGCTTGCGGGACACCTACGAGCAGTACTTC.

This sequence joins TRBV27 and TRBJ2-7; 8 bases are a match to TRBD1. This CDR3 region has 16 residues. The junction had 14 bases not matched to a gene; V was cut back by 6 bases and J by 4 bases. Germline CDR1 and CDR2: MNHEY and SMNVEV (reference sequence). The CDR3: CASSSLGSGGLYEQYF. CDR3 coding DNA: TGTGCCAGCAGCTCCCTTGGGTCAGGGGGCCTGTACGAGCAGTACTTC.

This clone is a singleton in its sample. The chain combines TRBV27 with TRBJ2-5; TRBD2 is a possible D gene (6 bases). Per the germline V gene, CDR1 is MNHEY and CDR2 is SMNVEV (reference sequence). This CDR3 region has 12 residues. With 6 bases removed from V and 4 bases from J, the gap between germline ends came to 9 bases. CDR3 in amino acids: CASRGLGETQYF. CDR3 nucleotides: TGTGCCAGCAGGGGACTTGGAGAGACCCAGTACTTC.

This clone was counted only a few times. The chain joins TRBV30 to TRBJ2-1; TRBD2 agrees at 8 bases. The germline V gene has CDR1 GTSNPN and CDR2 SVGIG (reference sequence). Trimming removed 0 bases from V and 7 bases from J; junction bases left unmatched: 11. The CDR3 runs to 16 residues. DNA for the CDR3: TGTGCCTGGAGTGTTAGTAGCGGGAACAAGTGGAATGAGCAGTTCTTC. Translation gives CAWSVSSGNKWNEQFF.

The CDR3 is CASSPGQGREQYF. The CDR3 nucleotides read TGTGCCAGCAGCCCAGGACAGGGTAGGGAGCAGTACTTC. The gene calls are TRBV7-2 and TRBJ2-7; 8 nucleotides agree with TRBD1. Germline lookup yields CDR1 SGHTA and CDR2 FQGNSA. V lost 5 bases and J lost 7; bases outside the gene matches: 7. The CDR3 spans 13 residues.

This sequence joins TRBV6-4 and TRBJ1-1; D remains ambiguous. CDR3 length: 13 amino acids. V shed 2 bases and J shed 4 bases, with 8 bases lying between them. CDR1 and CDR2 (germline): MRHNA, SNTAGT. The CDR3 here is CASSDGPGTEAFF. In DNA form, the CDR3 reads TGTGCCAGCAGTGACGGCCCGGGCACTGAAGCTTTCTTT.

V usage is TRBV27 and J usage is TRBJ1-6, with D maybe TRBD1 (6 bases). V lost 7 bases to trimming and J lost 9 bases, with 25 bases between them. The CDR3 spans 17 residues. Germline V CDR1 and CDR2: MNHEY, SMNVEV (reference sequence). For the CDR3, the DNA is TGTGCCAGCACCAGTAGGGTACTTCAGGGGTCATCTTCACCCCTCCACTTT. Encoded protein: CASTSRVLQGSSSPLHF.

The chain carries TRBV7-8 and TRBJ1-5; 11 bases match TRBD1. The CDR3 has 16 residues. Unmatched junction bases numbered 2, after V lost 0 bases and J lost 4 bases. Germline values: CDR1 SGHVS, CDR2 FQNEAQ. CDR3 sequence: CASSLAGQGANQPQHF. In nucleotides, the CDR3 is TGTGCCAGCAGCTTAGCCGGACAGGGGGCAAATCAGCCCCAGCATTTT.

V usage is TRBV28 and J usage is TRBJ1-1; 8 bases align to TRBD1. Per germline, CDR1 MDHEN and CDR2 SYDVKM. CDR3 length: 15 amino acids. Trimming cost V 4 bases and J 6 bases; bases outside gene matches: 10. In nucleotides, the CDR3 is TGTGCCAGCAGTTCAAGGGACAGGATTAGCTCTGAAGCTTTCTTT. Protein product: CASSSRDRISSEAFF.

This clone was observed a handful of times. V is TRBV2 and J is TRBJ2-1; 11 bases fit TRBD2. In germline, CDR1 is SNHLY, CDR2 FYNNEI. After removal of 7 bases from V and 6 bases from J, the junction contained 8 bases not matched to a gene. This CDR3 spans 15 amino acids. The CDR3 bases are TGTGCCAGCATATACGGGACTAGCGGTGGCAATGAGCAGTTCTTC. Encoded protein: CASIYGTSGGNEQFF. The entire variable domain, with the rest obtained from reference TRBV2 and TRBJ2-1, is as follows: EPEVTQTPSHQVTQMGQEVILRCVPISNHLYFYWYRQILGQKVEFLVSFYNNEISEKSEIFDDQFSVERPDGSNFTLKIRSTKLEDSAMYFCASIYGTSGGNEQFFGPGTRLTVL.

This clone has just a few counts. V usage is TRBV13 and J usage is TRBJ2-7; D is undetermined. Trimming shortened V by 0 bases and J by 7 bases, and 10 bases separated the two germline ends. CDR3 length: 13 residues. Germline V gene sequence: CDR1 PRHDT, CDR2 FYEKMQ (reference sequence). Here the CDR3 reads CASSLGWSGEQYF. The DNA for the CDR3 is TGTGCCAGCAGCTTAGGCTGGTCCGGGGAGCAGTACTTC.

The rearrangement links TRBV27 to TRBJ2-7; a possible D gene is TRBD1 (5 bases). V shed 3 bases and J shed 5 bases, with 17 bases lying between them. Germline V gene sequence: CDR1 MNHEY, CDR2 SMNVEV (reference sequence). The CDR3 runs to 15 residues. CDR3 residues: CASSFTGDFRDEQYF. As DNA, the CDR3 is TGTGCCAGCAGTTTTACAGGTGACTTTCGGGACGAGCAGTACTTC.

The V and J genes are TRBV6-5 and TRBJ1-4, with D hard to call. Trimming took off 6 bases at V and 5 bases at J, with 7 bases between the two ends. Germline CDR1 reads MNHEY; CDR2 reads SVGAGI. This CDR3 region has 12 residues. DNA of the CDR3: TGTGCCAGCAGAACAGTAAATGAAAAACTGTTTTTT. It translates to CASRTVNEKLFF.

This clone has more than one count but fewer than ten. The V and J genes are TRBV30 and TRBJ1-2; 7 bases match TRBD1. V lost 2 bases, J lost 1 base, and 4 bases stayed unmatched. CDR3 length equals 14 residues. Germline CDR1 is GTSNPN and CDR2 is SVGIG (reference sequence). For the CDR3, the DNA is TGTGCCTGGAGTAACCAGGGGGGTAACTATGGCTACACCTTC. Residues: CAWSNQGGNYGYTF.

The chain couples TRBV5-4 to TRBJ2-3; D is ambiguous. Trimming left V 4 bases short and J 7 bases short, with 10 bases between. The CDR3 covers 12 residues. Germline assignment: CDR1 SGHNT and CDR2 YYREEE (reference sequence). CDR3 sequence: CASSEVGHTQYF. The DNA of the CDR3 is TGTGCCAGCAGCGAAGTTGGGCATACGCAGTATTTT.